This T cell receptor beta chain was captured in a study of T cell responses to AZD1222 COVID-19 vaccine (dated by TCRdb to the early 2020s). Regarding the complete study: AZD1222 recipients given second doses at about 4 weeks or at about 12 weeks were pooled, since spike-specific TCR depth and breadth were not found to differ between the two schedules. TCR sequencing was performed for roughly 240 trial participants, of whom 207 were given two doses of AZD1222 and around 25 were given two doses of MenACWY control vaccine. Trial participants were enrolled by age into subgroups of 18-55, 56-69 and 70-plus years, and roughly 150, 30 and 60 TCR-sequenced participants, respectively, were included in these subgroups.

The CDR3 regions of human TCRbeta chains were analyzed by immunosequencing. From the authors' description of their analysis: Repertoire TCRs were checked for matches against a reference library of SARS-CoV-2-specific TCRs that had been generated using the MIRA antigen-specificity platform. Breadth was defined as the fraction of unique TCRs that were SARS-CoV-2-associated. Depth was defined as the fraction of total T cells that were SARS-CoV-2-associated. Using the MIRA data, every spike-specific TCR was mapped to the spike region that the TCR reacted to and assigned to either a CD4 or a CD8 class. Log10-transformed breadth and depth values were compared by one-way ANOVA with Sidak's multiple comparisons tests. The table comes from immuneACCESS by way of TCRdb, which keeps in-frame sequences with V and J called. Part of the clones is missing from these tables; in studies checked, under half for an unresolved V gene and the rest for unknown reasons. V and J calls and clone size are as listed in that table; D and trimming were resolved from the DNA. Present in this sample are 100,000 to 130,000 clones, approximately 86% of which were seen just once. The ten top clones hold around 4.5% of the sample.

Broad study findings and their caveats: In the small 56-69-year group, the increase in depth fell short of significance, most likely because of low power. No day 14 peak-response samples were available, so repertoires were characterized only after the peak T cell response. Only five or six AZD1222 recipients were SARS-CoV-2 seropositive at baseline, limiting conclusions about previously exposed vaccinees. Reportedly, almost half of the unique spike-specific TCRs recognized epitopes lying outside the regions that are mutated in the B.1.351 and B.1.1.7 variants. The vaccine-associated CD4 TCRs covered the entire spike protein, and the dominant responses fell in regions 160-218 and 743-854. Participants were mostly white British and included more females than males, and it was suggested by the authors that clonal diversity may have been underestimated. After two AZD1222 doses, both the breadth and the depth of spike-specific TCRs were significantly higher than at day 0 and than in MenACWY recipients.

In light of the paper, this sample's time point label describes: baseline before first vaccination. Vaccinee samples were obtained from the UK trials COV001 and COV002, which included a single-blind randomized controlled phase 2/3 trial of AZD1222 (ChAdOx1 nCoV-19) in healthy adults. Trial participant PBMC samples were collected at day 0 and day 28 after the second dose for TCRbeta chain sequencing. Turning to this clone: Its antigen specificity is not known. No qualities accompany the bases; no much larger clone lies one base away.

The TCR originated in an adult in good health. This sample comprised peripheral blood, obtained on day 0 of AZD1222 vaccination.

This receptor has the CDR3 CASSENRDNYGYTF. The DNA sequence is TGTGCCAGCAGTGAAAACAGGGATAACTATGGCTACACCTTC. This chain is built from TRBV2 and TRBJ1-2, and TRBD1 may be the D gene, going by 6 matching bases. In the germline V gene, CDR1 corresponds to SNHLY and CDR2 to FYNNEI. Reading from cysteine to phenylalanine, the CDR3 counts 14 amino acids. The sequence is cut down to CDR3 DNA, 42 bases in frame from base 1. The V end loses 2 bases and the J end loses 1 base, and a stretch of 8 bases separates them.